This TCR beta chain was identified in a study of identical twins. General study findings and limits: While abundant cord blood beta clonotypes carried fewer insertions, memory repertoires showed no such pattern. Partial confounding of zero-insertion analyses by invariant MAIT and iNKT cells was possible.

Each cDNA held unique molecular identifiers, and template switching gave it a universal primer site. TCRdb passed the 5' RACE reads through MiXCR, listing each CDR3 protein once. In the table there are 550,000 to 800,000 distinct CDR3 sequences, around 7.4% of which are singletons. The germline V gene has CDR1 MNHEY and CDR2 SVGAGI. The CDR3 is 17 amino acids. The V gene lost 4 bases and the J gene lost 2 bases, with 21 bases spanning the gap. Among all donors, each was a healthy Caucasian. In its sample, this clonotype was seen many times. Its antigen is unknown. These records were also assigned to another study, of yellow fever vaccine responses in identical twins.

The sequenced sample consisted of PBMCs. The V gene is TRBV6-5, the J gene TRBJ2-7; D might be TRBD2 (6 bases). The clonotype originates from a woman aged 18 to 35 in good health. The DNA for the CDR3 is TGTGCCAGCAGTTTTAAGATTGGGGGAGGCCCAGCCTACGAGCAGTACTTC. It encodes CASSFKIGGGPAYEQYF.